These 30 T cell receptor beta chains were all obtained from the same sample, sequenced in a study of shared clonotypes between healthy human individuals (TCRdb year 2020). Libraries were constructed by the immunoSEQ multiplex PCR assay. In its TCRdb copy, this immuneACCESS table keeps in-frame sequences only and misses some clones. Where compared with another copy, unresolved V genes explain less than half of these, and the others have no known cause. This sample holds 400,000 to 500,000 clones; 79% were observed only once. The top ten clones comprise approximately 12% of the sample. Sequencing was carried out using PBMCs. Receptor source: a middle-aged woman in good health. Some clones in this sample may be carry-over from other donors' samples.

The J gene is TRBJ2-3, the V gene TRBV2; D gene ambiguous. CDR3 length: 12 amino acids. Looked up from germline, CDR1 is SNHLY and CDR2 is FYNNEI. Trimming cost V 6 bases and J 3 bases, with 7 bases left between them. The CDR3 nucleotides read TGTGCCAGCAGGCTAGAAACAGATACGCAGTATTTT. It encodes CASRLETDTQYF.

The rearrangement links TRBV11-2 to TRBJ1-3; 8 bases are shared with TRBD1. Germline trimming cut 5 bases from V and 2 bases from J; bases unmatched to any gene: 2. The CDR3 is made up of 14 amino acids. The germline CDR1 and CDR2 sequences are SGHAT and FQNNGV. CDR3 sequence reads: CASSPDRAGNTIYF. Here the CDR3 DNA reads TGTGCCAGCAGCCCGGACAGGGCTGGAAACACCATATATTTT.

A few counts support this clone. The CDR3 DNA follows: TGTGCCAGCAGCTTAGCGGGAGTTGGGAATGAGCAGTTCTTC. This encodes CASSLAGVGNEQFF. The chain has TRBV5-5 and TRBJ2-1; TRBD2 aligns across 8 bases. Germline V lookup: CDR1 SGHKS, CDR2 YYEKEE (reference sequence). This CDR3 is built from 14 residues. Germline trimming cut 2 bases from V and 7 bases from J; bases unmatched to any gene: 5.

The rearrangement joins TRBV5-5 to TRBJ1-5, with a possible D match to TRBD1 (6 bases). Germline V gives CDR1 SGHKS, CDR2 YYEKEE (reference sequence). This CDR3 comprises 15 residues. The V end lost 3 bases, the J end lost 1 base, and 11 bases lay between the germline ends. The CDR3 DNA follows: TGTGCCAGCAGCTCGGGGGGCTGGAGCAATCAGCCCCAGCATTTT. Translation: CASSSGGWSNQPQHF. Based on the CDR3 plus reference TRBV5-5 and TRBJ1-5, the full variable domain is DAGVTQSPTHLIKTRGQQVTLRCSPISGHKSVSWYQQVLGQGPQFIFQYYEKEERGRGNFPDRFSARQFPNYSSELNVNALLLGDSALYLCASSSGGWSNQPQHFGDGTRLSIL.

This rearrangement joins TRBV7-8 to TRBJ2-2; D is possibly TRBD2 (5 bases). Germline V CDR1 and CDR2: SGHVS, FQNEAQ. Trimming removed 1 base at V and 5 bases at J, with 17 bases between. This CDR3 has 17 amino acids. The CDR3 nucleotides are TGTGCCAGCAGCTTAGGGTATCCAGGCCCGGGGACCGGGGAGCTGTTTTTT. Its protein is CASSLGYPGPGTGELFF.

The chain recombines TRBV18 with TRBJ1-4; TRBD1 matches 8 bases. CDR3 length equals 15 residues. CDR1 and CDR2 from the germline V gene are KGHSH and LQKENI. V lost 3 bases to trimming and J lost 5 bases; unmatched junction nucleotides: 5. CDR3 coding DNA: TGTGCCAGCTCACCCCGGACAGGGAGAAATGAAAAACTGTTTTTT. It translates to CASSPRTGRNEKLFF.

This chain links TRBV10-3 with TRBJ1-3, with no clear D. CDR3 length: 13 amino acids. Looked up from germline, CDR1 is ENHRY and CDR2 is SYGVKD. V lost 6 bases and J lost 2, with 8 bases in between. CDR3 amino acids: CAISGNPGNTIYF. In nucleotides, the CDR3 is TGTGCCATCAGCGGAAACCCTGGAAACACCATATATTTT.

V usage is TRBV4-2 and J usage is TRBJ2-1; TRBD1 or TRBD2 may be the D gene (5 bases each). This CDR3 spans 14 amino acids. Germline CDR1 reads LGHNA; CDR2 reads YNFKEQ. V was shortened by 1 base and J by 9 bases, with 13 bases between the two germline ends. CDR3 residues: CASSQGLDGGEQFF. The CDR3, as DNA: TGTGCCAGCAGCCAAGGACTTGATGGGGGTGAGCAGTTCTTC.

The chain carries TRBV7-6 and TRBJ2-1; a weak D match, TRBD2 (5 bases). This CDR3 contains 16 residues. CDR1 and CDR2 from the germline V gene are SGHVS and FNYEAQ. The ends were cut back, 1 base at V and 5 bases at J, with 15 bases in the middle. The CDR3 loop is CASSLDLGERNNEQFF. CDR3 bases: TGTGCCAGCAGCTTAGACCTCGGGGAGAGAAACAATGAGCAGTTCTTC.

This rearrangement joins TRBV5-1 to TRBJ2-1; 15 bases are shared with TRBD2. Trimming removed 4 bases from V and 9 bases from J; junction bases left unmatched: 2. Germline loops: CDR1 SGHRS, CDR2 YFSETQ. The CDR3 runs 14 residues. CDR3 nucleotide sequence: TGCGCCAGCAGCCAGGGACTAGCGGGAGGTGAGCAGTTCTTC. This codes for CASSQGLAGGEQFF.

The rearrangement joins TRBV4-2 to TRBJ2-1, with 7 bases matching TRBD2. The length of the CDR3 is 18 residues. CDR1 is LGHNA, CDR2 YNFKEQ, per germline. With V trimmed by 0 bases and J by 0 bases, 8 bases remained unmatched. This CDR3 reads CASSQEGAGPSSYNEQFF. The CDR3 DNA follows: TGTGCCAGCAGCCAAGAAGGAGCGGGGCCTAGCTCCTACAATGAGCAGTTCTTC.

The chain joins TRBV7-8 to TRBJ2-2; no reliable D call. The germline V gene encodes CDR1 SGHVS and CDR2 FQNEAQ. Trimming removed 4 bases from V and 4 bases from J, with 10 bases in between. The CDR3 runs to 14 residues. CDR3 amino acids: CASSWTARTGELFF. The CDR3 DNA reads as TGTGCCAGCAGCTGGACGGCGCGCACCGGGGAGCTGTTTTTT.

A word on this clone: Other DNA sequences in this sample translate to the same CDR3. The V and J genes are TRBV7-2 and TRBJ2-7; 10 nucleotides align to TRBD1. Germline CDR1 and CDR2: SGHTA and FQGNSA. V shed 4 bases and J 2 bases; nucleotides not matched to a gene: 5. This CDR3 has 15 residues. The CDR3: CASSSRTGGTYEQYF. For the CDR3, the DNA is TGTGCCAGCAGCTCCCGGACAGGGGGTACCTACGAGCAGTACTTC.

V usage is TRBV5-1 and J usage is TRBJ1-1; D gene ambiguous. CDR1 and CDR2 (germline): SGHRS, YFSETQ. The V end lost 2 bases, the J end lost 3 bases, and 11 bases lay between the germline ends. This CDR3 has 14 amino acids. CDR3 DNA: TGCGCCAGCAGCTTTGATATTGGGGACACTGAAGCTTTCTTT. Its protein product is CASSFDIGDTEAFF.

The chain couples TRBV6-1 to TRBJ1-4, with D unclear. This CDR3 is built from 14 residues. Trimming left V 3 bases short and J 8 bases short, with 13 bases between. Germline CDR1 is MNHNS and CDR2 is SASEGT. The CDR3 bases are TGTGCCAGCAGTGATATGGCGAGCACCGAAAAACTGTTTTTT. Translation: CASSDMASTEKLFF.

The chain employs TRBV5-8 and TRBJ1-1, with D possibly being TRBD1 (6 bases). The CDR3 is made up of 15 amino acids. The V end was cut by 4 bases, the J end by 0 bases, with 13 bases between. From germline, CDR1 is SGHTS and CDR2 YDEGEE. The CDR3: CASSGRAGVNTEAFF. CDR3 in DNA: TGTGCCAGCAGCGGCCGGGCAGGGGTGAACACTGAAGCTTTCTTT.

The chain uses TRBV10-3 and TRBJ1-4; a weak D match, TRBD1 (5 bases). With 6 bases removed from V and 5 bases from J, the gap between germline ends came to 13 bases. Germline V gene data show CDR1 as ENHRY and CDR2 as SYGVKD. The CDR3 has 14 residues. The CDR3 region is CAISRDGGNEKLFF. The DNA of the CDR3 is TGTGCCATCAGCAGGGACGGAGGGAATGAAAAACTGTTTTTT.

In its sample, this clone was seen once. It is likely a read error: a sequence one base away is far more abundant. At the DNA level, this CDR3 is encoded by other sequences in the same sample as well. This chain links TRBV28 with TRBJ1-5; possible D gene TRBD1, 5 bases. V lost 2 bases, J lost 3 bases, and 14 bases lay in between. The CDR3 sequence is 16 residues long. Germline V gives CDR1 MDHEN, CDR2 SYDVKM. The CDR3: CASSLAADSYNQPQHF. The CDR3 region has the DNA TGTGCCAGCAGTTTAGCAGCAGACAGCTACAATCAGCCCCAGCATTTT.

The V gene is TRBV10-3, the J gene TRBJ1-1, with D uncertain. This CDR3 comprises 13 residues. CDR1 and CDR2 (germline): ENHRY, SYGVKD. Trimming removed 4 bases from V and 1 base from J, with 7 bases in between. The CDR3 region is CAISVGGNTEAFF. In nucleotides, the CDR3 is TGTGCCATCAGTGTGGGAGGGAACACTGAAGCTTTCTTT.

The rearrangement uses TRBV2 and TRBJ2-1; a possible D gene is TRBD1 (6 bases). The germline CDR1 and CDR2 sequences are SNHLY and FYNNEI. Trimming shortened V by 7 bases and J by 6 bases, and 16 bases separated the two germline ends. The CDR3 loop spans 14 amino acids. The CDR3 loop is CASNTGRSGNEQFF. Written as DNA, the CDR3 is TGTGCCAGCAATACAGGGAGATCTGGCAATGAGCAGTTCTTC.

This clone was observed many times. Other DNA sequences in this sample translate to the same CDR3. In DNA form, the CDR3 reads TGTGCCAGCAGCGGGACTAGCGGGAGAGGAGAGACCCAGTACTTC. It encodes CASSGTSGRGETQYF. V usage is TRBV2 and J usage is TRBJ2-5; 14 bases line up with TRBD2. The CDR3 totals 15 residues. The V gene's germline CDR1 is SNHLY and CDR2 FYNNEI. Germline trimming cut 6 bases from V and 4 bases from J; bases unmatched to any gene: 4. Filled out from reference TRBV2 and TRBJ2-5, the complete variable domain reads EPEVTQTPSHQVTQMGQEVILRCVPISNHLYFYWYRQILGQKVEFLVSFYNNEISEKSEIFDDQFSVERPDGSNFTLKIRSTKLEDSAMYFCASSGTSGRGETQYFGPGTRLLVL.

This clone was counted once. The rearrangement uses TRBV6-1 and TRBJ2-5; D uncertain. The CDR3 is 14 residues long. V lost 7 bases and J lost 1, with 13 bases in between. Germline V gene data show CDR1 as MNHNS and CDR2 as SASEGT. The CDR3 loop is CASTMSRAQETQYF. The CDR3 DNA sequence: TGTGCCAGCACAATGTCTAGGGCCCAAGAGACCCAGTACTTC.

V usage is TRBV19 and J usage is TRBJ2-3, with TRBD1 identical over 8 bases. Germline-derived CDR1 and CDR2 are LNHDA and SQIVND (reference sequence). The CDR3 is 15 residues long. The V and J ends lost 5 bases and 2 bases, in that order; junction bases with no gene match: 6. Here the CDR3 reads CASSHGTGNTDTQYF. The CDR3, as DNA: TGTGCCAGTAGTCACGGGACAGGAAACACAGATACGCAGTATTTT.

This clone has more than one count but fewer than ten. The V and J genes are TRBV4-1 and TRBJ1-5; a possible D gene is TRBD1 (5 bases). CDR3 length equals 13 residues. Germline values: CDR1 MGHRA, CDR2 YSYEKL. V was cut by 8 bases and J by 5 bases, with 13 bases left in between. CDR3: CASGEGPDQPQHF. The CDR3 DNA reads TGCGCCAGCGGGGAGGGGCCGGATCAGCCCCAGCATTTT.

This chain links TRBV6-5 with TRBJ2-7; TRBD2 matches at 7 bases. J lost 3 bases, V lost 0 bases, and 5 bases had no gene match. Germline V gives CDR1 MNHEY, CDR2 SVGAGI. The CDR3 sequence is 15 residues long. The CDR3 loop is CASSYSGGEFYEQYF. The CDR3 DNA follows: TGTGCCAGCAGTTACTCGGGGGGGGAGTTCTACGAGCAGTACTTC.

The chain uses TRBV28 and TRBJ2-7; D gene unclear. The CDR3 spans 14 residues. Trimming stripped 4 bases from V and 3 bases from J, with 13 bases between. CDR1 MDHEN and CDR2 SYDVKM come from the germline V gene. The CDR3 loop is CASSWVGQNYEQYF. CDR3 sequence (DNA): TGTGCCAGCAGTTGGGTTGGGCAGAACTACGAGCAGTACTTC.

The V gene is TRBV27, the J gene TRBJ2-7; TRBD1 is a possible D gene (5 bases). From germline, CDR1 is MNHEY and CDR2 SMNVEV (reference sequence). The CDR3 runs 16 residues. V lost 2 bases to trimming and J lost 2 bases, with 16 bases between them. For the CDR3, the DNA is TGTGCCAGCAGTTTAGGGGCAGGGAAGTATCCCTACGAGCAGTACTTC. Amino acid sequence: CASSLGAGKYPYEQYF.

This rearrangement joins TRBV7-9 to TRBJ2-6; TRBD1 agrees at 9 bases. Germline V gene data show CDR1 as SEHNR and CDR2 as FQNEAQ (reference sequence). The CDR3 is 19 amino acids. V shed 6 bases, J shed 0 bases, and the junction held 12 bases outside the gene matches. For the CDR3, the DNA is TGTGCCAGCAGGGATCCCTCGGGACAGGGCAGCTCTGGGGCCAACGTCCTGACTTTC. Amino acid sequence: CASRDPSGQGSSGANVLTF.

The gene calls are TRBV25-1 and TRBJ1-2, with 10 nucleotides matching TRBD1. The CDR3 runs 15 residues. With 4 bases clipped from V and 8 bases from J, the junction kept 10 bases outside the gene matches. In germline, CDR1 is MGHDK, CDR2 SYGVNS. The CDR3 reads CASSVTGGGYYGYTF. The CDR3 nucleotides are TGTGCCAGCAGTGTGACAGGGGGCGGTTATTACGGCTACACCTTC.

The chain uses TRBV19 and TRBJ1-1; D remains unclear. The CDR3 extends over 13 amino acids. Trimming took 1 base from V and 4 from J, leaving 7 bases between them. Germline V gene lookup returns CDR1 LNHDA and CDR2 SQIVND (reference sequence). CDR3 in DNA: TGTGCCAGTAGTATAGGCCGCGCCACTGAAGCTTTCTTT. Protein sequence: CASSIGRATEAFF.